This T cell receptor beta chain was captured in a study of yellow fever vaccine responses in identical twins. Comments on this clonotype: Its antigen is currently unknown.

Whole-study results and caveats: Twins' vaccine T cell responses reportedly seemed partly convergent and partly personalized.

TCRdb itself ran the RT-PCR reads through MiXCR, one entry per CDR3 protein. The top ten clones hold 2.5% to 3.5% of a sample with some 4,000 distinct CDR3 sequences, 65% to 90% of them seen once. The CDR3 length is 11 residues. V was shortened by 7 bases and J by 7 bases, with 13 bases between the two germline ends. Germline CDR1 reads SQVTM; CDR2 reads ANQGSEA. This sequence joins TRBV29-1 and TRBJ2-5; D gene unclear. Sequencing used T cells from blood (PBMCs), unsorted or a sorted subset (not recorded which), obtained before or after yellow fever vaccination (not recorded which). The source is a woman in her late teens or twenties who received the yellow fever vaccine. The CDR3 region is CSAEVALTQYF. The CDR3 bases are TGCAGCGCTGAGGTGGCACTGACCCAGTACTTC.